These 9 T cell receptor beta chains came from one sample sequenced in a study of CD8+CD57+ T cells in acquired aplastic anemia. Genomic DNA, the template, was used for profiling of the TCR beta VDJ and CDR3. TCRdb redid the calling of the reads with MiXCR, one entry per CDR3 protein. The sample consists of more than 100,000 distinct CDR3 sequences, 48% of them appearing once. Sequencing was carried out using sorted CD4+, CD8+, or CD8+CD57+ T cells (not recorded which) from PBMCs. These receptors originate from a human donor in good health, serving as a control.

This chain links TRBV20-1 with TRBJ2-7, with 7 bases identical to TRBD1. Trimming at V came to 5 bases and at J to 2 bases, leaving 6 bases not matched to a gene. The CDR3 spans 13 residues. Germline V gene data show CDR1 as DFQATT and CDR2 as SNEGSKA (reference sequence). This CDR3 reads CSAYPTGTYEQYF. The CDR3 DNA is TGCAGTGCTTACCCGACAGGGACCTACGAGCAGTACTTC.

The CDR3 loop reads CSARVTAYNSPLHF. In nucleotides, the CDR3 is TGCAGTGCTAGAGTGACAGCCTATAATTCACCCCTCCACTTT. V usage is TRBV20-1 and J usage is TRBJ1-6, with D possibly TRBD1 on 5 matching bases. V was cut by 1 base and J by 2 bases, with 6 bases left in between. Germline CDR1 DFQATT, CDR2 SNEGSKA (reference sequence). CDR3 length: 14 residues.

This chain links TRBV20-1 with TRBJ1-1; D is unresolved. The CDR3 length is 15 residues. V lost 1 base and J 3 bases, leaving 15 bases between the germline ends. CDR1 is DFQATT, CDR2 SNEGSKA, per germline (reference sequence). The CDR3 sequence is CSARGFPGIDTEAFF. The CDR3 DNA sequence: TGCAGTGCTAGAGGTTTTCCTGGGATCGACACTGAAGCTTTCTTT.

At least ten counts were recorded for this clonotype. The gene calls are TRBV20-1 and TRBJ1-5, with TRBD1 matching over 8 bases. The CDR3 sequence is 15 residues long. Trimming removed 5 bases from V and 6 bases from J; junction bases left unmatched: 12. CDR1 and CDR2 (germline): DFQATT, SNEGSKA (reference sequence). CDR3 sequence: CSARELSGGGQPQHF. CDR3 sequence (DNA): TGCAGTGCTCGCGAACTTTCAGGGGGCGGTCAGCCCCAGCATTTT.

This clonotype was observed many times. The V and J genes are TRBV20-1 and TRBJ2-3, with 8 bases fitting TRBD2. Trimming cost V 3 bases and J 0 bases; bases outside gene matches: 8. This CDR3 has 16 residues. Germline lookup yields CDR1 DFQATT and CDR2 SNEGSKA (reference sequence). The CDR3: CSARPGLAGSTDTQYF. CDR3 coding DNA: TGCAGTGCTAGGCCGGGGCTAGCGGGTAGCACAGATACGCAGTATTTT.

This clonotype was seen repeatedly, ten times or more. This sequence joins TRBV20-1 and TRBJ1-2; unclear D gene. V was pared by 0 bases and J by 7 bases, with 15 bases between. This CDR3 is 14 amino acids long. Per germline, CDR1 DFQATT and CDR2 SNEGSKA (reference sequence). CDR3: CSARDRGVLSGYTF. For the CDR3, the DNA is TGCAGTGCTAGAGATCGGGGAGTGCTGAGTGGCTACACCTTC.

Ten or more counts support this clonotype. This likely comes from a read error, as the CDR3 has no conserved phenylalanine or tryptophan at its end. This chain uses TRBV10-3 with TRBJ1-1; D is undetermined. CDR1 and CDR2 from the germline V gene are ENHRY and SYGVKD. The V and J ends lost 4 bases and 2 bases respectively, with 11 bases between them. The CDR3 has 14 residues. CDR3 nucleotide sequence: TGTGCCATCAGTGTTGAGGGTCGTAACACTGAAGCTTTCCTT. It is translated as CAISVEGRNTEAFL.

The gene calls are TRBV19 and TRBJ1-5; D gene unclear. Germline-derived CDR1 and CDR2 are LNHDA and SQIVND (reference sequence). V was shortened by 3 bases and J by 0 bases, with 6 bases between the two germline ends. This CDR3 has 14 residues. The CDR3 reads CASSMWVSNQPQHF. CDR3 in DNA: TGTGCCAGTAGTATGTGGGTTAGCAATCAGCCCCAGCATTTT.

This chain joins TRBV2 and TRBJ2-3; D gene uncertain. Trimming took 8 bases from V and 2 from J, leaving 11 bases between them. CDR3 size: 13 residues. Germline V lookup: CDR1 SNHLY, CDR2 FYNNEI. The CDR3 spells CASGRFFTDTQYF. The DNA of the CDR3 is TGTGCCAGCGGCAGATTCTTCACAGATACGCAGTATTTT.